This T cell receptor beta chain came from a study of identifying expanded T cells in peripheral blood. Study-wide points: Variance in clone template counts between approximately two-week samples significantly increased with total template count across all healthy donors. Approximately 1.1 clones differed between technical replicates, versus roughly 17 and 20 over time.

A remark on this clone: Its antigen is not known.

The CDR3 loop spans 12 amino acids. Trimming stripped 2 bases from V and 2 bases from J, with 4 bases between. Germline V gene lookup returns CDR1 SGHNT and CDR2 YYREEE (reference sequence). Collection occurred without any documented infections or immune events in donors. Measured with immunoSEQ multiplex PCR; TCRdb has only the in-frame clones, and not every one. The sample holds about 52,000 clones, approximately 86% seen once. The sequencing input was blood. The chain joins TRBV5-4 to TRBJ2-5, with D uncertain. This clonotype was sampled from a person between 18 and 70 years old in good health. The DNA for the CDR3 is TGTGCCAGCAGCTTTCAGCAAGAGACCCAGTACTTC. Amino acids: CASSFQQETQYF.